Described below is a single T cell receptor beta chain sequence and its context. These data are taken from a study of control samples from healthy donors and cancer patients. Here immunoSEQ multiplex PCR was the method, and the copy in TCRdb shows in-frame clones only, minus some. The profile covers about 130,000 clones, with more than 90% appearing a single time and 4.5% to 7% taken by the ten largest. The sequencing input was blood. The source is a man between 18 and 29 years old in good health.

The CDR3 region has the DNA TGCGCCAGCAGCCCGTCAAGGGCGGGGGGCCCGAGGTTCTTC. Protein product: CASSPSRAGGPRFF. The V and J genes are TRBV4-1 and TRBJ2-1, with TRBD2 matching 8 bases. V lost 4 bases to trimming and J lost 15 bases; unmatched junction nucleotides: 14. CDR1 MGHRA and CDR2 YSYEKL come from the germline V gene. The CDR3 extends over 14 amino acids.